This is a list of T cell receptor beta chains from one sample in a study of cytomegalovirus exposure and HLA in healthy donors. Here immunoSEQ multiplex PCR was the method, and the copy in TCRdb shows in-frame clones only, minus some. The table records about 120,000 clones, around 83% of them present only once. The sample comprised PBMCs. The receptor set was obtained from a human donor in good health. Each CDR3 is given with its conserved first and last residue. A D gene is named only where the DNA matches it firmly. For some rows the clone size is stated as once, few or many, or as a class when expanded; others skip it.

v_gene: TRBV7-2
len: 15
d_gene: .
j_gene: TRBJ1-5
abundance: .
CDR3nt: TGTGCCAGCAGCTTGTGGGGGGGAGGCAATCAGCCCCAGCATTTT
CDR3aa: CASSLWGGGNQPQHF

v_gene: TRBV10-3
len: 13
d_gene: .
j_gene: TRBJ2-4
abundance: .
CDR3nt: TGTGCCATCAAGGGAGAGTCATCAAACATTCAGTACTTC
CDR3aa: CAIKGESSNIQYF

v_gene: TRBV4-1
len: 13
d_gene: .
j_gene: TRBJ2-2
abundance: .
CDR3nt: TGCGCCAGCAGGGTACCGGGGACCGGGGAGCTGTTTTTT
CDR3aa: CASRVPGTGELFF

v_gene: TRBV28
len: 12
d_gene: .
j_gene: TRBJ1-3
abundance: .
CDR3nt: TGTGCCAGCAGTCCCGGGGGAAACACCATATATTTT
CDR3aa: CASSPGGNTIYF

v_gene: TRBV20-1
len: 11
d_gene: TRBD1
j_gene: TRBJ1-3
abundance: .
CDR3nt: TGCAGTGTCAGACAGGGTCACACCATATATTTT
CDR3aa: CSVRQGHTIYF

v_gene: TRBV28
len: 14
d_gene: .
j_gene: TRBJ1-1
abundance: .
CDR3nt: TGTGCCAGCAGTCTGGGGGGGATGAACACTGAAGCTTTCTTT
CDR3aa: CASSLGGMNTEAFF

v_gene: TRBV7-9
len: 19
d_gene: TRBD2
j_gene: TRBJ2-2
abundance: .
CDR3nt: TGTGCCAGCAGCCGCGGGGGGATCCCAGGGGAGACGAACACCGGGGAGCTGTTTTTT
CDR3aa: CASSRGGIPGETNTGELFF

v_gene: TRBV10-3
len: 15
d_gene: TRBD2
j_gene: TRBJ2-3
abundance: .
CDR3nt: TGTGCCATCAGGGGACTAGCGGTGAACACAGATACGCAGTATTTT
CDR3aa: CAIRGLAVNTDTQYF

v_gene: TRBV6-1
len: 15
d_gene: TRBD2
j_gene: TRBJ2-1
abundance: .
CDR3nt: TGTGCCAGCAGTGACCCAGCGGGGAACTACAATGAGCAGTTCTTC
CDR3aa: CASSDPAGNYNEQFF

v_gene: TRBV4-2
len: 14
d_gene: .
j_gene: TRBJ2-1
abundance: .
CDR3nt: TGTGCCAGCAGCCAAGAGGGCCACCTCGATGAGCAGTTCTTC
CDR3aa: CASSQEGHLDEQFF

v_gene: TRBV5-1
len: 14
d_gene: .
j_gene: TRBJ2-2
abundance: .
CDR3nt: TGCGCCAGCAGGCTACTCTCGAACACCGGGGAGCTGTTTTTT
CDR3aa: CASRLLSNTGELFF

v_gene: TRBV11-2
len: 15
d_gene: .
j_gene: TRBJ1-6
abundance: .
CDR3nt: TGTGCCAGCAGCTTTTCGACAACGGAAAATTCACCCCTCCACTTT
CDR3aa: CASSFSTTENSPLHF

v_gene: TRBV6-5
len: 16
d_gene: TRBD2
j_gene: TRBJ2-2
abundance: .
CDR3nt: TGTGCCAGCAGTTTACTAGCGGGGGGTCTCACCGGGGAGCTGTTTTTT
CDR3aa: CASSLLAGGLTGELFF

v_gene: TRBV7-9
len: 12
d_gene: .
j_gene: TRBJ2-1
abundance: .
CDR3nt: TGTGCCAGCAGCTTACGGGGTGGTGAGCAGTTCTTC
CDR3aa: CASSLRGGEQFF

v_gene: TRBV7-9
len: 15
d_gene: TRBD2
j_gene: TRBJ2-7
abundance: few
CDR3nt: TGTGCCAGCAGCTTCGCCTTGCGACTAGCTGTCGAGCAGTACTTC
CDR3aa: CASSFALRLAVEQYF

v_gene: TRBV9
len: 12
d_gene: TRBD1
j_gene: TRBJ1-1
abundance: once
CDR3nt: TGTGCCAGCAGCGGGACAGGTGGGGGTCCTTTCTTT
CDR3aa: CASSGTGGGPFF

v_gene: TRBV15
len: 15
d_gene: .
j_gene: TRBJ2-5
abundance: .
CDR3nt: TGTGCCACCAGCTTTTTAACAGGGGCGGGGGAGACCCAGTACTTC
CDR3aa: CATSFLTGAGETQYF

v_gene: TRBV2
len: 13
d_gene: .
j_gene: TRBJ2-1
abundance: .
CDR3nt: TGTGCCAGCAGTGTTAGCCGAAACAATGAGCAGTTCTTC
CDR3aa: CASSVSRNNEQFF

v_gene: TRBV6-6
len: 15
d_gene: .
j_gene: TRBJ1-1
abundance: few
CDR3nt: TGTGCCAGCAGTTACGCGGGAAACATGAACACTGAAGCTTTCTTT
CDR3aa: CASSYAGNMNTEAFF

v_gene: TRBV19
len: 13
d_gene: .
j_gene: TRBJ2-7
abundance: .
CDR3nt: TGTGCCAGTAGAAGGGGAGGTAGCTACGAGCAGTACTTC
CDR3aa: CASRRGGSYEQYF

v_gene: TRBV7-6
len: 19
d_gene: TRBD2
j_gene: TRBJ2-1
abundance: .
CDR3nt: TGTGCCAGCAGCTTAGACTGGGGGCCTAGCGGGGGGGTGGGGAATGAGCAGTTCTTC
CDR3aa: CASSLDWGPSGGVGNEQFF

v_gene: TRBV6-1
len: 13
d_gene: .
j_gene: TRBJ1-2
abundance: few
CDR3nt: TGTGCCAGCAGTGAAAGGCCAGGCTATGGCTACACCTTC
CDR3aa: CASSERPGYGYTF

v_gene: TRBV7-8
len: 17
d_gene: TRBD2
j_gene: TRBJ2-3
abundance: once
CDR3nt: TGTGCCAGCAGCTCACCCTTTAGCGGGGGGAGGTCAGATACGCAGTATTTT
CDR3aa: CASSSPFSGGRSDTQYF

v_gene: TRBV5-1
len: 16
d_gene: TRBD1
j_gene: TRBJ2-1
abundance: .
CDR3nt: TGCGCCAGCAGCGTGGGGACAGGGCGGACCTACAATGAGCAGTTCTTC
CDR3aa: CASSVGTGRTYNEQFF

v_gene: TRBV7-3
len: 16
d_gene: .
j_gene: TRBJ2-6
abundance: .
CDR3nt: TGTGCCAGCAGCCCACAGGGTTCGTATGGGGCCAACGTCCTGACTTTC
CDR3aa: CASSPQGSYGANVLTF

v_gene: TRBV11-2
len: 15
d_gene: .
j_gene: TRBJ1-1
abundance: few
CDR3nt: TGTGCCAGCAGCTCGGAAGGGGGGGCCGACACTGAAGCTTTCTTT
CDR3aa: CASSSEGGADTEAFF

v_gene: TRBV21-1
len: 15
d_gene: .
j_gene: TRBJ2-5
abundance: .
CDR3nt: TGTGCCAGCAGCAAAGAAGGGACAGGACAAGAGACCCAGTACTTC
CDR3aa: CASSKEGTGQETQYF

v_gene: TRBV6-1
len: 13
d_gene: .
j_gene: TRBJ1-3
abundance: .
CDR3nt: TGTGCCAGCGAGGCAGGGACTGGAAACACCATATATTTT
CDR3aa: CASEAGTGNTIYF

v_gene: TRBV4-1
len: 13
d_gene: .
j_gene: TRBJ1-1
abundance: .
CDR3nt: TGCGCCAGCAGCCAAGGACTTTTCACTGAAGCTTTCTTT
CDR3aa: CASSQGLFTEAFF

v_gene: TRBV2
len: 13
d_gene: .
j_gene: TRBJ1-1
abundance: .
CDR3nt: TGTGCCAGCCCGCAACAGGGTAGGGCTGAAGCTTTCTTT
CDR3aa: CASPQQGRAEAFF

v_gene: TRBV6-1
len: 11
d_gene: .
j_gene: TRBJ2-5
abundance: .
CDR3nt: TGTGCCAGCAGTGAATACCTAGCCCAGTACTTC
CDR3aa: CASSEYLAQYF

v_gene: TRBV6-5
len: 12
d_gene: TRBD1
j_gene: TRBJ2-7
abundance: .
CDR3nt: TGTGCTACGAGGGGGCTTGACTACGAGCAGTACTTC
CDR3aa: CATRGLDYEQYF

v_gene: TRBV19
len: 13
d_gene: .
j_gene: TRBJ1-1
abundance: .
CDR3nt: TGTGCCAGTAGTAAAGCCTTCGACACTGAAGCTTTCTTT
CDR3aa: CASSKAFDTEAFF

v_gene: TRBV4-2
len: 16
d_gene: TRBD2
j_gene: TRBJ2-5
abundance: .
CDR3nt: TGTGCCAGCAGCCAAGAGTGGCGGGGGGGCCAAGAGACCCAGTACTTC
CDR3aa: CASSQEWRGGQETQYF

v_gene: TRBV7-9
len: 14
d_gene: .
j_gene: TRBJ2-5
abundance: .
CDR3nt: TGTGCCAGCAGCCCCGGGACAAGCCAAGAGACCCAGTACTTC
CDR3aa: CASSPGTSQETQYF

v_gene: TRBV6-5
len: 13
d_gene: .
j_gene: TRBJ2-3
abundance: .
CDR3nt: TGTGCCAGCAGTTACATAAGCACAGATACGCAGTATTTT
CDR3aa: CASSYISTDTQYF

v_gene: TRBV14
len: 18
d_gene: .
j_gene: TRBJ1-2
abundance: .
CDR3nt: TGTGCCAGCAGCCAAGGCGGCCCCTACACCAACTTTAACTATGGCTACACCTTC
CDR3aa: CASSQGGPYTNFNYGYTF

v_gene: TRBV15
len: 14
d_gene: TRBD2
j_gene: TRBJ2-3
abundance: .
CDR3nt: TGTGCCACCAGCCTGGGGGGGAGATCAGATACGCAGTATTTT
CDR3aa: CATSLGGRSDTQYF

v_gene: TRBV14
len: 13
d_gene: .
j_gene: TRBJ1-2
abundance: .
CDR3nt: TGTGCCAGCAGCCAATTTGTCAAATTTGGCTACACCTTC
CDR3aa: CASSQFVKFGYTF

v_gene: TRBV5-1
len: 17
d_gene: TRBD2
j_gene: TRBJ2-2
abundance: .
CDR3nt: TGCGCCAGCAGACCCGCCCTAGCGGGGGTGAACACCGGGGAGCTGTTTTTT
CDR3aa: CASRPALAGVNTGELFF

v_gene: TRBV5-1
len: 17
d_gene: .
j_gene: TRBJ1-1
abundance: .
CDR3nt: TGCGCCAGCAGCCCATATCGAGCGGCTGGCCCCGGCACTGAAGCTTTCTTT
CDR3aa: CASSPYRAAGPGTEAFF

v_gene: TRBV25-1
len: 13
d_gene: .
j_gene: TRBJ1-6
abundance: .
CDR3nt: TGTGCCAGCGTTGGGCAGTATAATTCACCCCTCCACTTT
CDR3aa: CASVGQYNSPLHF

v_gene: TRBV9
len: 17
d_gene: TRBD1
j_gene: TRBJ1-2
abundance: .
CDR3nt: TGTGCCAGCAGCTTACATCCGGGACAGGGGGCACTCTATGGCTACACCTTC
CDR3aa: CASSLHPGQGALYGYTF

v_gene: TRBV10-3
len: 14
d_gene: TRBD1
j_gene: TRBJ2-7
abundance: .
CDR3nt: TGTGCCACCGAACGAGGACGGCAGGGGGTCGAGCAGTACTTC
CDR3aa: CATERGRQGVEQYF

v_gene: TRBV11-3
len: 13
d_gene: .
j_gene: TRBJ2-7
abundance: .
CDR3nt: TGTGCCAGCAGTTTAGAGCGAGCCTACGAGCAGTACTTC
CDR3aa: CASSLERAYEQYF

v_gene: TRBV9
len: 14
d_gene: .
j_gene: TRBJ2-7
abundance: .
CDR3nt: TGTGCCAGCAGCGTGGCTAGCGTGGGCTACGAGCAGTACTTC
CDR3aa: CASSVASVGYEQYF

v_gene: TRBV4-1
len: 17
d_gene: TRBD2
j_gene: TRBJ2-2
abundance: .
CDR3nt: TGCGCCAGCAGCCAAGTTGGCGGGGGGGCAGTCACCGGGGAGCTGTTTTTT
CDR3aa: CASSQVGGGAVTGELFF

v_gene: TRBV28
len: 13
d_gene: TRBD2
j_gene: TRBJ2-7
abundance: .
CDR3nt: TGTGCCAGCAGACTTAGCGGGGTCTACGAGCAGTACTTC
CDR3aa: CASRLSGVYEQYF

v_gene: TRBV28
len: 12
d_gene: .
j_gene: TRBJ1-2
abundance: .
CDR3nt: TGTGCCAGCAGTCCTTCCAGTTATGGCTACACCTTC
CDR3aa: CASSPSSYGYTF

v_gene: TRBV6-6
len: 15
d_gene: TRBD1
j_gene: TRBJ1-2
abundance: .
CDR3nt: TGTGCCAGCAGTTGGGTGAGGGGGCCTAACTATGGCTACACCTTC
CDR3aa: CASSWVRGPNYGYTF

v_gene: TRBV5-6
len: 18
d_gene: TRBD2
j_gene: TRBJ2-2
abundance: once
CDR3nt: TGTGCCAGCAGCTTCCCTAGCGGATCCCCTTCGAACACCGGGGAGCTGTTTTTT
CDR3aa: CASSFPSGSPSNTGELFF

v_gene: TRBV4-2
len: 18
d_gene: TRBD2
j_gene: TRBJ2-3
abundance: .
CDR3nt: TGTGCCAGCAGCCAGGCTCTTCGGGGTAGCGGGGGGACAGATACGCAGTATTTT
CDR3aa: CASSQALRGSGGTDTQYF

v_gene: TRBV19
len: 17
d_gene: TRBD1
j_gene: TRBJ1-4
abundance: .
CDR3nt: TGTGCCAGTAGTCCGGGGACAGGTGCTGCAACTAATGAAAAACTGTTTTTT
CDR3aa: CASSPGTGAATNEKLFF